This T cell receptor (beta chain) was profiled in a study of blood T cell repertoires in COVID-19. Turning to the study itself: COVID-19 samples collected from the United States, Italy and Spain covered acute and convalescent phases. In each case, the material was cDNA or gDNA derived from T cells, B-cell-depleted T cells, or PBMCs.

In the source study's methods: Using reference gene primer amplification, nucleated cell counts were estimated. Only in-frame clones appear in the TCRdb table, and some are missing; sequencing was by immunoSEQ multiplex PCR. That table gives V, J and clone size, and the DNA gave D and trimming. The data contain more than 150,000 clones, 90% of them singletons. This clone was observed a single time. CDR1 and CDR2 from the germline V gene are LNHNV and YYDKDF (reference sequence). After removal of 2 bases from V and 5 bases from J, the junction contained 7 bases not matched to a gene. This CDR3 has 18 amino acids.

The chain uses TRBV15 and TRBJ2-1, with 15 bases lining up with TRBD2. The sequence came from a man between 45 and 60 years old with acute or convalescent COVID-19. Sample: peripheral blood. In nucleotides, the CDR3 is TGTGCCACCAGCAGACCTAAGGGACTAGCGGGAGGACACAATGAGCAGTTCTTC. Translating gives CATSRPKGLAGGHNEQFF.